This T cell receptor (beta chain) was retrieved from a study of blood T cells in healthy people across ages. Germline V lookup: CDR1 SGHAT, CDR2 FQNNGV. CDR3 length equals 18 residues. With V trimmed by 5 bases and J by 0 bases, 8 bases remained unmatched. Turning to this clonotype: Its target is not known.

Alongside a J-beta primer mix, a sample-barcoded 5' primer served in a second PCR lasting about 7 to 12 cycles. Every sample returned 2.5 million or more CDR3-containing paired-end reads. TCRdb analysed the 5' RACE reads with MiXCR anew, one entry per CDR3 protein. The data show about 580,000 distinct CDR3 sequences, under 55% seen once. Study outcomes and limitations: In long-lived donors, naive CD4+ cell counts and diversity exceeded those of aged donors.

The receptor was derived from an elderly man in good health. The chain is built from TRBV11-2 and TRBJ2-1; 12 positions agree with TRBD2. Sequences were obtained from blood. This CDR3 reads CASSPGTSGPHSYNEQFF. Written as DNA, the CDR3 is TGTGCCAGCAGCCCGGGGACTAGCGGGCCCCACTCCTACAATGAGCAGTTCTTC. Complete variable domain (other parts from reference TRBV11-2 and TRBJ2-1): EAGVAQSPRYKIIEKRQSVAFWCNPISGHATLYWYQQILGQGPKLLIQFQNNGVVDDSQLPKDRFSAERLKGVDSTLKIQPAKLEDSAVYLCASSPGTSGPHSYNEQFFGPGTRLTVL.